The clone carrying this T cell receptor (beta chain) was picked up many times. What it recognizes is unknown. The data belong to a study of human T cells and chemical hapten exposure. Study information: Patch tests applied 0.01% DPC to the upper back, read at 6 days.

MiXCR, run by TCRdb on the RACE reads, gives a single entry per CDR3 protein. The table shows approximately 350,000 distinct CDR3 sequences, with just under 6.5% occurring only once. Whole-study results and caveats: The formation of large CDR3 similarity clusters by expanded TCRs significantly exceeded that of controls. Given that the donors had alopecia, their immune response may differ from that seen in healthy people. The count of PT1 expanded TCRs correlated positively with patch test score.

Time point: patch test 2, 6 weeks after DPC sensitization. Documented treatment: therapeutic diphenylcyclopropenone sensitization with weekly scalp DPC. Germline V gene data show CDR1 as SGHTA and CDR2 as FQGNSA. The CDR3 sequence is 12 residues long. The V gene lost 3 bases and the J gene lost 10 bases, with 12 bases spanning the gap. This TCR came from a woman under 30 with alopecia areata. Some clones in this sample may be carry-over from other donors' samples. The sample was whole blood, taken in connection with sensitization to the hapten diphenylcyclopropenone (DPC). The gene calls are TRBV7-2 and TRBJ1-1; unclear D gene. CDR3 sequence: CASSFPGPGAFF. In DNA form, the CDR3 reads TGTGCCAGCAGCTTTCCCGGCCCGGGAGCTTTCTTT.